The 4 T cell receptor beta chains listed next were all sequenced from one sample in a study of blood T cell repertoires in COVID-19. Using immunoSEQ multiplex PCR, the repertoire was profiled, and TCRdb retains in-frame clones only, with some absent. The sample has some 150,000 clones, 88% seen once; the top ten hold 1.5%. Material for sequencing was peripheral blood. These receptor sequences come from a woman in her sixties or seventies with acute or convalescent COVID-19.

The chain employs TRBV11-2 and TRBJ1-1; no clear D. CDR1 is SGHAT, CDR2 FQNNGV, per germline. The CDR3 totals 13 residues. V dropped 1 base and J dropped 0 bases, with 3 bases sitting between them. The CDR3 nucleotides are TGTGCCAGCAGCTTAGGGCTGAACACTGAAGCTTTCTTT. Translating gives CASSLGLNTEAFF.

This chain uses TRBV6-2 or TRBV6-3 with TRBJ2-5; a weak D match, TRBD2 (6 bases). The CDR3 runs to 15 residues. V dropped 5 bases and J dropped 4 bases, with 17 bases sitting between them. Germline loops: CDR1 MNHEY, CDR2 SVGEGT. CDR3 sequence (DNA): TGTGCCAGCAGTACCTTCGGGGGTTCGACAGAGACCCAGTACTTC. Protein: CASSTFGGSTETQYF.

The chain uses TRBV6-5 and TRBJ1-5; perhaps TRBD1 as D (6 bases). This CDR3 is 15 amino acids long. The V gene's germline CDR1 is MNHEY and CDR2 SVGAGI. The V and J ends lost 6 bases and 5 bases respectively, with 17 bases between them. The DNA of the CDR3 is TGTGCCAGCAGACTACAACAGGGATCGGATCAGCCCCAGCATTTT. It is translated as CASRLQQGSDQPQHF.

This clone was observed a single time. The chain couples TRBV4-1 to TRBJ2-5, with 7 bases lining up with TRBD2. The J segment lost 5 bases and the V segment lost 0 bases, leaving 9 bases of the junction unmatched. Per the germline V gene, CDR1 is MGHRA and CDR2 is YSYEKL. The CDR3 consists of 16 residues. The DNA of the CDR3 is TGCGCCAGCAGCCAAGAGGACCCGGACGGGAGGGAGACCCAGTACTTC. This translates into CASSQEDPDGRETQYF.